This T cell receptor beta chain was recorded in a study of vaccination effects on CD4 cells after COVID-19. With respect to this clone: Its target is not known.

Overall study results and limits: Both infection-induced and vaccine-induced clones contracted markedly at late post-vaccination timepoints.

Some clones are missing from TCRdb's copy, which holds only in-frame ones; the method was immunoSEQ multiplex PCR. The sample includes under 80,000 clones, roughly 74% of them seen just once. Antigen-specific CD4+ T cells were first expanded with viral peptide pools by the ViraFEST assay and only then sequenced. Having been cultured for 10 days, the cells underwent CD4+ T cell isolation. The V end was cut by 3 bases, the J end by 5 bases, with 17 bases between. The CDR3 runs 16 residues. Germline CDR1 is SGHRS and CDR2 is YFSETQ. The clonotype originates from a human donor who received a COVID-19 vaccine. The genes are TRBV5-1 and TRBJ1-4; D perhaps matches TRBD1 (5 bases). The sequenced sample was CD4+ T cells from PBMCs cultured with HCoV-229E spike peptides, obtained before COVID-19 vaccination. CDR3 in DNA: TGCGCCAGCAGCTCCCGATGGGAGGGACGAAATGAAAAACTGTTTTTT. Its translation: CASSSRWEGRNEKLFF.